This is a list of T cell receptor beta chains from one sample in a study of CD8+CD57+ T cells in acquired aplastic anemia. TCRdb itself ran the reads through MiXCR, one entry per CDR3 protein. The data contain about 250,000 distinct CDR3 sequences, more than 45% of them singletons. Sequencing input: sorted CD4+, CD8+, or CD8+CD57+ T cells (not recorded which) from PBMCs. The receptors were sampled from a human donor with aplastic anemia. Both conserved end residues are part of each CDR3. A D gene is named only where the DNA matches it firmly. Expanded clones are given a class, and other clones once, few, many or no size at all.

V gene: TRBV20-1; clone size: NA; J gene: TRBJ2-7; D gene: NA; CDR3 protein: CSADPEARNF; CDR3 DNA: TGCAGTGCTGACCCGGAGGCACGAAACTTC
V gene: TRBV20-1; clone size: NA; J gene: TRBJ2-1; D gene: NA; CDR3 protein: CSESTGVLEQFF; CDR3 DNA: TGCAGTGAGTCGACGGGCGTGCTTGAGCAGTTCTTC
V gene: TRBV13; clone size: NA; J gene: TRBJ2-7; D gene: TRBD1; CDR3 protein: CASSLFIAGGSYEQYF; CDR3 DNA: TGTGCCAGCAGCTTATTTATAGCAGGGGGCTCCTACGAGCAGTACTTC
V gene: TRBV24-1; clone size: NA; J gene: TRBJ2-2; D gene: NA; CDR3 protein: CATSDLSQGTTGELFF; CDR3 DNA: TGTGCCACCAGTGATTTGAGTCAGGGCACCACCGGGGAGCTGTTTTTT
V gene: TRBV30; clone size: NA; J gene: TRBJ1-5; D gene: TRBD1; CDR3 protein: CAWNTGGNQPQHF; CDR3 DNA: TGTGCCTGGAACACAGGGGGGAATCAGCCCCAGCATTTT
V gene: TRBV20-1; clone size: NA; J gene: TRBJ2-2; D gene: NA; CDR3 protein: CSARGVGSNTGELFF; CDR3 DNA: TGCAGTGCTAGAGGGGTGGGTTCGAACACCGGGGAGCTGTTTTTT
V gene: TRBV10-1; clone size: NA; J gene: TRBJ1-5; D gene: NA; CDR3 protein: CAISETRTDVSNQPQHF; CDR3 DNA: TGTGCCATCAGTGAAACCCGGACGGATGTTAGCAATCAGCCCCAGCATTTT
V gene: TRBV20-1; clone size: many; J gene: TRBJ2-7; D gene: TRBD1; CDR3 protein: CSARGSGGYEQYF; CDR3 DNA: TGCAGTGCTAGAGGTTCAGGGGGCTACGAGCAGTACTTC
V gene: TRBV20-1; clone size: many; J gene: TRBJ2-5; D gene: NA; CDR3 protein: CSARATGRISGETQYF; CDR3 DNA: TGCAGTGCTAGAGCGACAGGCCGAATCAGTGGGGAGACCCAGTACTTC
V gene: TRBV6-6; clone size: few; J gene: TRBJ2-7; D gene: NA; CDR3 protein: CASTLLKKSVEQYF; CDR3 DNA: TGTGCCAGCACCTTACTCAAGAAATCAGTAGAGCAGTACTTC
V gene: TRBV5-1; clone size: many; J gene: TRBJ2-7; D gene: TRBD1; CDR3 protein: CASSYRTGYEQYF; CDR3 DNA: TGCGCCAGCAGTTATCGGACAGGCTACGAGCAGTACTTC
V gene: TRBV3-1; clone size: few; J gene: TRBJ2-1; D gene: NA; CDR3 protein: CASSQALRPYNEQFF; CDR3 DNA: TGTGCCAGCAGCCAAGCCCTACGCCCATACAATGAGCAGTTCTTC
V gene: TRBV6-5; clone size: few; J gene: TRBJ1-2; D gene: TRBD1; CDR3 protein: CASSPMGQGGGTYGYTF; CDR3 DNA: TGTGCCAGCAGTCCCATGGGACAGGGCGGAGGAACCTATGGCTACACCTTC
V gene: TRBV29-1; clone size: once; J gene: TRBJ2-3; D gene: NA; CDR3 protein: CSVGGDIRTDTQYF; CDR3 DNA: TGCAGCGTTGGCGGGGACATCCGCACAGATACGCAGTATTTT
V gene: TRBV6-5; clone size: many; J gene: TRBJ2-1; D gene: NA; CDR3 protein: CASSYSTGGGEQFF; CDR3 DNA: TGTGCCAGCAGTTACTCTACAGGAGGGGGTGAGCAGTTCTTC
V gene: TRBV30; clone size: few; J gene: TRBJ1-2; D gene: NA; CDR3 protein: CAWSSVGGYTF; CDR3 DNA: TGTGCCTGGAGTTCAGTAGGTGGCTACACCTTC
V gene: TRBV25-1; clone size: NA; J gene: TRBJ1-2; D gene: NA; CDR3 protein: CASSATGINYGYTF; CDR3 DNA: TGTGCCAGCAGCGCAACAGGGATTAACTATGGCTACACCTTC
V gene: TRBV24-1; clone size: NA; J gene: TRBJ1-5; D gene: NA; CDR3 protein: CATSEGAGDQPQHF; CDR3 DNA: TGTGCCACCAGTGAGGGGGCAGGGGATCAGCCCCAGCATTTT
V gene: TRBV6-6; clone size: few; J gene: TRBJ2-6; D gene: NA; CDR3 protein: CASRPGTGANVLTF; CDR3 DNA: TGTGCCAGCAGGCCCGGGACAGGGGCCAACGTCCTGACTTTC
V gene: TRBV6-6; clone size: once; J gene: TRBJ1-1; D gene: NA; CDR3 protein: CASSFGTPEAFF; CDR3 DNA: TGTGCCAGCAGTTTCGGGACTCCAGAAGCTTTCTTT
V gene: TRBV24-1; clone size: NA; J gene: TRBJ1-2; D gene: NA; CDR3 protein: CATILGGYTF; CDR3 DNA: TGTGCCACCATTTTGGGTGGCTACACCTTC
V gene: TRBV6-5; clone size: many; J gene: TRBJ1-1; D gene: NA; CDR3 protein: CASRFTLNTEAFF; CDR3 DNA: TGTGCCAGCAGATTCACACTGAACACTGAAGCTTTCTTT
V gene: TRBV29-1; clone size: once; J gene: TRBJ2-7; D gene: TRBD1; CDR3 protein: CSVRDRGRFGQYF; CDR3 DNA: TGCAGCGTGAGGGACAGGGGGCGATTCGGGCAGTACTTC
V gene: TRBV2; clone size: NA; J gene: TRBJ1-2; D gene: NA; CDR3 protein: CASSAEQASYGYTF; CDR3 DNA: TGTGCCAGCAGTGCTGAGCAGGCAAGCTATGGCTACACCTTC
V gene: TRBV29-1; clone size: NA; J gene: TRBJ2-1; D gene: TRBD2; CDR3 protein: CSVEASVAGSSYNEQSF; CDR3 DNA: TGCAGCGTTGAAGCTTCGGTAGCGGGGTCCTCCTACAATGAGCAGTCCTTC
V gene: TRBV5-1; clone size: many; J gene: TRBJ2-1; D gene: NA; CDR3 protein: CASSLAARDNEQFF; CDR3 DNA: TGCGCCAGCAGCTTGGCAGCGAGGGACAATGAGCAGTTCTTC
V gene: TRBV12-3/TRBV12-4; clone size: NA; J gene: TRBJ1-6; D gene: NA; CDR3 protein: CASSLIGGSPLHF; CDR3 DNA: TGTGCCAGCAGTTTAATCGGGGGCTCACCCCTCCACTTT
V gene: TRBV29-1; clone size: few; J gene: TRBJ2-7; D gene: NA; CDR3 protein: CSVEDGGAVPYEQYF; CDR3 DNA: TGCAGCGTTGAAGATGGGGGGGCGGTTCCCTACGAGCAGTACTTC
V gene: TRBV7-8; clone size: many; J gene: TRBJ1-2; D gene: NA; CDR3 protein: CASSPTGVGGNYGYTF; CDR3 DNA: TGTGCCAGCAGCCCCACTGGAGTCGGGGGAAACTATGGCTACACCTTC
V gene: TRBV15; clone size: few; J gene: TRBJ1-4; D gene: NA; CDR3 protein: CATSSEVGTSTNEKLFF; CDR3 DNA: TGTGCCACCAGCAGCGAAGTCGGGACTTCAACTAATGAAAAACTGTTTTTT
V gene: TRBV19; clone size: NA; J gene: TRBJ2-3; D gene: NA; CDR3 protein: CASSIALGAVTQYF; CDR3 DNA: TGTGCCAGTAGTATAGCCCTGGGGGCCGTTACGCAGTATTTT
V gene: TRBV7-6; clone size: NA; J gene: TRBJ2-1; D gene: TRBD2; CDR3 protein: CASSSAGTSETYNEQFF; CDR3 DNA: TGTGCCAGCAGCTCAGCCGGGACTAGCGAGACCTACAATGAGCAGTTCTTC
V gene: TRBV6-1; clone size: many; J gene: TRBJ2-7; D gene: NA; CDR3 protein: CASLRGLSYEQYF; CDR3 DNA: TGTGCCAGCTTGCGGGGCCTTTCCTACGAGCAGTACTTC
V gene: TRBV30; clone size: NA; J gene: TRBJ1-3; D gene: NA; CDR3 protein: CAWGTGMWDTIYF; CDR3 DNA: TGTGCCTGGGGCACAGGGATGTGGGACACCATATATTTT
V gene: TRBV7-6; clone size: NA; J gene: TRBJ2-5; D gene: TRBD2; CDR3 protein: CASISGGVQETQYF; CDR3 DNA: TGTGCCAGCATCAGCGGGGGAGTACAAGAGACCCAGTACTTC
V gene: TRBV6-4; clone size: many; J gene: TRBJ2-5; D gene: TRBD2; CDR3 protein: CASSELAGGLETQYF; CDR3 DNA: TGTGCCAGCAGTGAACTAGCGGGGGGGCTGGAGACCCAGTACTTC
V gene: TRBV15; clone size: few; J gene: TRBJ1-4; D gene: NA; CDR3 protein: CATSRGGGLDEKLFF; CDR3 DNA: TGTGCCACCAGCAGAGGGGGAGGGCTCGATGAAAAACTGTTTTTT
V gene: TRBV4-1; clone size: many; J gene: TRBJ2-3; D gene: NA; CDR3 protein: CASSHSGFQADTQYF; CDR3 DNA: TGCGCCAGCAGCCATTCGGGCTTCCAGGCAGATACGCAGTATTTT
V gene: TRBV25-1; clone size: NA; J gene: TRBJ2-1; D gene: TRBD2; CDR3 protein: CASTFPAGGHGEQFF; CDR3 DNA: TGTGCCAGCACGTTCCCGGCGGGGGGGCATGGTGAGCAGTTCTTC
V gene: TRBV10-3; clone size: NA; J gene: TRBJ2-1; D gene: TRBD1; CDR3 protein: CATSGTENNEQFF; CDR3 DNA: TGTGCCACCTCCGGGACAGAAAACAATGAGCAGTTCTTC
V gene: TRBV10-3; clone size: NA; J gene: TRBJ1-1; D gene: NA; CDR3 protein: CAIRDYKNTEAFF; CDR3 DNA: TGTGCCATCAGGGATTACAAGAACACTGAAGCTTTCTTT
V gene: TRBV7-9; clone size: NA; J gene: TRBJ2-7; D gene: NA; CDR3 protein: CASSQDSGVYEQYF; CDR3 DNA: TGTGCCAGCAGCCAAGATTCGGGGGTCTACGAGCAGTACTTC
V gene: TRBV6-6; clone size: NA; J gene: TRBJ2-7; D gene: NA; CDR3 protein: CASTREQYF; CDR3 DNA: TGTGCCAGCACCCGCGAGCAGTACTTC
V gene: TRBV4-1; clone size: NA; J gene: TRBJ2-6; D gene: TRBD1; CDR3 protein: CASSQDGTGGSYVLTF; CDR3 DNA: TGCGCCAGCAGCCAAGATGGGACAGGGGGCTCCTACGTCCTGACTTTC
V gene: TRBV10-1; clone size: NA; J gene: TRBJ2-1; D gene: NA; CDR3 protein: CASSDGYSYNEQFF; CDR3 DNA: TGCGCCAGCAGTGACGGGTATTCCTACAATGAGCAGTTCTTC
V gene: TRBV7-9; clone size: NA; J gene: TRBJ1-2; D gene: NA; CDR3 protein: CASSPEGYGYTF; CDR3 DNA: TGTGCCAGCAGCCCCGAGGGGTATGGCTACACCTTC